The TCR beta chain under discussion was sequenced for a study of blood T cell repertoires in COVID-19. Study background: Samples of COVID-19 (acute and convalescent) were obtained from the United States, Italy and Spain. PBMCs, B-cell-depleted T cells, or T cells provided the cDNA or gDNA that made up the material.

There are a few counts of this clone. Germline V gene sequence: CDR1 SGHDT, CDR2 YYEEEE. This CDR3 comprises 17 residues. V trimming: 1 base; J trimming: 3 bases; junction bases outside the gene matches: 12. As handled by the study authors: Reference gene primer amplification gave nucleated cell count estimates. Sequenced by immunoSEQ multiplex PCR; TCRdb stores in-frame clones only, minus some. V and J calls and clone size are given by that table; D and trimming were obtained from the DNA. The table has some 83,000 clones, around 72% seen once. The sequencing input was peripheral blood. This receptor was obtained from a woman at least 80 years old with acute or convalescent COVID-19. V is TRBV5-6 and J is TRBJ1-1, with 7 bases identical to TRBD1. The CDR3 nucleotides read TGTGCCAGCAGCTTGATAAAACAGGGGTCTCTTGACACTGAAGCTTTCTTT. Protein product: CASSLIKQGSLDTEAFF.